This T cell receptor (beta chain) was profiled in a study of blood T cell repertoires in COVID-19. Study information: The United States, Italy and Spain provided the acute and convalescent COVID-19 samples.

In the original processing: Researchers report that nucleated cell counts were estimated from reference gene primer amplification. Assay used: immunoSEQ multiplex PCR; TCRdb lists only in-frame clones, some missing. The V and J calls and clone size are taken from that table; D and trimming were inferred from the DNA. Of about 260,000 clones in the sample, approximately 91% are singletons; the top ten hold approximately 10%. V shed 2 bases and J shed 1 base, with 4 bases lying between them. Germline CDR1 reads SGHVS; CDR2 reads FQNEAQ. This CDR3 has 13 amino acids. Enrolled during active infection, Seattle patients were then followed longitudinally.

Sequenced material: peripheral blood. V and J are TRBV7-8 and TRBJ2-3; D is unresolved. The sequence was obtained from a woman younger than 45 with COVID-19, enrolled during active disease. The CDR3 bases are TGTGCCAGCAGCTTACTACGCACAGATACGCAGTATTTT. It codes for CASSLLRTDTQYF.